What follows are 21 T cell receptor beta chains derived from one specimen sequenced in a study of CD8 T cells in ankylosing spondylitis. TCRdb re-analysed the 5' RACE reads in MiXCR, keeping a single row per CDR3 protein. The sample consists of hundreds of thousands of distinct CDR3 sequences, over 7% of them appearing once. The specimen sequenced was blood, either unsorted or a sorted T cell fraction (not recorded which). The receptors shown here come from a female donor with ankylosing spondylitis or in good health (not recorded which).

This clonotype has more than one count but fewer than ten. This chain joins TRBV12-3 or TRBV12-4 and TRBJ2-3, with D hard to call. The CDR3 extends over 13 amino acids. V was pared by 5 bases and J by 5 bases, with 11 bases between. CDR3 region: CASSPLRKDTQYF. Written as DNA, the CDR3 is TGTGCCAGCAGTCCCCTTCGCAAAGATACGCAGTATTTT.

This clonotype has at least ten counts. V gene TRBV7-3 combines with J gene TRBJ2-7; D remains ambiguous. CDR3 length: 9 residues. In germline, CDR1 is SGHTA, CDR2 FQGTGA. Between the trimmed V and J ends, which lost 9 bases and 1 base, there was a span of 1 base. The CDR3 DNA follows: TGTGCCAGTTCCTACGAGCAGTACTTC. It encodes CASSYEQYF. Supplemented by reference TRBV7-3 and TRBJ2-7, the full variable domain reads GAGVSQTPSNKVTEKGKYVELRCDPISGHTALYWYRQSLGQGPEFLIYFQGTGAADDSGLPNDRFFAVRPEGSVSTLKIQRTERGDSAVYLCASSYEQYFGPGTRLTVT.

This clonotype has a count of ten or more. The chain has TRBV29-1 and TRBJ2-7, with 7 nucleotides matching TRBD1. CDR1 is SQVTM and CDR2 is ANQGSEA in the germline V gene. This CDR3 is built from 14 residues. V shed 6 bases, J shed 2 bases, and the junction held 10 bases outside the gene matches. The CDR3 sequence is CSVGRTGTTYEQYF. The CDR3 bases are TGCAGCGTGGGACGGACAGGAACTACCTACGAGCAGTACTTC.

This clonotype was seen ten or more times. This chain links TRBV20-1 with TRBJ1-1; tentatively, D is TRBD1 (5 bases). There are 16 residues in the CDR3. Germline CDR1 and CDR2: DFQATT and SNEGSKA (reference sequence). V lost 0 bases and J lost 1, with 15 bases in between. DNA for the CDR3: TGCAGTGCTAGAGAAGGGGTCGGGGCGCGGAACACTGAAGCTTTCTTT. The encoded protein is CSAREGVGARNTEAFF.

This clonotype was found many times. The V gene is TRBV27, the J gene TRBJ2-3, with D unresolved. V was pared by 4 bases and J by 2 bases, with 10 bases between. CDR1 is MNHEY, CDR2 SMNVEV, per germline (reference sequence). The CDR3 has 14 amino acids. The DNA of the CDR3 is TGTGCCAGCAGTTCCCTATTAATCACAGATACGCAGTATTTT. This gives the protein CASSSLLITDTQYF.

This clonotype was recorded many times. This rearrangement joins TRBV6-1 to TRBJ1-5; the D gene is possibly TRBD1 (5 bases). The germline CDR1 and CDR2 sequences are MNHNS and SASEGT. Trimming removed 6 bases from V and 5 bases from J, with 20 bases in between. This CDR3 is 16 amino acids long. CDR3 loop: CASRPTPGGNHQPQHF. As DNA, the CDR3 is TGTGCCAGCAGGCCCACCCCCGGGGGGAACCATCAGCCCCAGCATTTT.

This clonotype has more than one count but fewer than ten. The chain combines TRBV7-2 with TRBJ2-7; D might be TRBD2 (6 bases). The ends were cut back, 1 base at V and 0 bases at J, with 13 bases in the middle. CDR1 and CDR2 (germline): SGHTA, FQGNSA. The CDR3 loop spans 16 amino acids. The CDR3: CASSLGVADSSYEQYF. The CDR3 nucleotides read TGTGCCAGCAGCTTAGGCGTAGCGGATAGCTCCTACGAGCAGTACTTC.

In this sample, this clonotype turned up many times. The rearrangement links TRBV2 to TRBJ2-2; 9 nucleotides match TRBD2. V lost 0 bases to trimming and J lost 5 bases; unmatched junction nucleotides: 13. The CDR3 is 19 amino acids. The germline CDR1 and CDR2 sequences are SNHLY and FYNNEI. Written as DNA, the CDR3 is TGTGCCAGCAGTGAAGCGCGAGCGGGAGGACCCCCCTCAACCGGGGAGCTGTTTTTT. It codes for CASSEARAGGPPSTGELFF.

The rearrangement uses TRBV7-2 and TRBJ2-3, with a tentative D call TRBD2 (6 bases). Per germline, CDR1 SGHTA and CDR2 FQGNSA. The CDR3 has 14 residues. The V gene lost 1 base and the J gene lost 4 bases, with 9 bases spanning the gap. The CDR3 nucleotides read TGTGCCAGCAGCTTAGGCCTAGCGTCAGATACGCAGTATTTT. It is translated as CASSLGLASDTQYF.

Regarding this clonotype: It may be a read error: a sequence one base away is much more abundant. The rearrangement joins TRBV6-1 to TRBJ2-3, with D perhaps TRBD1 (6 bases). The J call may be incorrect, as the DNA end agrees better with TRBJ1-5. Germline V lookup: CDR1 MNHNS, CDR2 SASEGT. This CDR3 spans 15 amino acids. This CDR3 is CASSEGGDRTDTQHF. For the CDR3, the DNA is TGTGCCAGCAGTGAAGGAGGAGACAGGACAGATACGCAGCATTTT.

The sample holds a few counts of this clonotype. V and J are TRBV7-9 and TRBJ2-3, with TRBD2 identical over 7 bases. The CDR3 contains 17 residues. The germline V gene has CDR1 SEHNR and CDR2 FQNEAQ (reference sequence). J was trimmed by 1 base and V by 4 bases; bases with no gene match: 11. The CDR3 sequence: CASSSVFLGGRTDTQYF. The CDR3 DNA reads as TGTGCCAGCAGCTCGGTCTTTCTGGGAGGGCGCACAGATACGCAGTATTTT. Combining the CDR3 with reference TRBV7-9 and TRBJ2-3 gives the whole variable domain DTGVSQNPRHKITKRGQNVTFRCDPISEHNRLYWYRQTLGQGPEFLTYFQNEAQLEKSRLLSDRFSAERPKGSFSTLEIQRTEQGDSAMYLCASSSVFLGGRTDTQYFGPGTRLTVL.

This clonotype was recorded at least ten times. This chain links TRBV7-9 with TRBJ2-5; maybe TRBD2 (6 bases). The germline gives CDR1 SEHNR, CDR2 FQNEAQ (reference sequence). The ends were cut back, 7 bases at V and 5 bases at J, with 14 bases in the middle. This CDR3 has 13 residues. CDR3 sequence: CASMASARETQYF. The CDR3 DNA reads TGTGCCAGCATGGCTAGCGCGAGGGAGACCCAGTACTTC.

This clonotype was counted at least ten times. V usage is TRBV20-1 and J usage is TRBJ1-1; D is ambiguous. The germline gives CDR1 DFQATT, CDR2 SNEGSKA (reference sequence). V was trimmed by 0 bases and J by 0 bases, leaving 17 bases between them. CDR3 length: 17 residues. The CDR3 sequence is CSARDFFALEMNTEAFF. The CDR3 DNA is TGCAGTGCTAGAGATTTCTTTGCCCTAGAAATGAACACTGAAGCTTTCTTT.

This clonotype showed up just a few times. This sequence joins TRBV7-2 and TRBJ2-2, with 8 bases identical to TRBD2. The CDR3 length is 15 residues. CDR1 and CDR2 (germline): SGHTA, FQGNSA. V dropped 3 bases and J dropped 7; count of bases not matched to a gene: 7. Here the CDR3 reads CASSFTGGRGGELFF. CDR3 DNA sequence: TGTGCCAGCAGCTTCACGGGAGGGCGAGGCGGGGAGCTGTTTTTT.

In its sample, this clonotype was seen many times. CDR3 bases: TGCAGCGGACGACACGTCCTAGGGGAAGCTTTCTTT. Its protein product is CSGRHVLGEAFF. The chain couples TRBV29-1 to TRBJ1-1; D not certain. Trimming removed 7 bases at V and 8 bases at J, with 17 bases between. The CDR3 runs 12 residues. CDR1 and CDR2 from the germline V gene are SQVTM and ANQGSEA.

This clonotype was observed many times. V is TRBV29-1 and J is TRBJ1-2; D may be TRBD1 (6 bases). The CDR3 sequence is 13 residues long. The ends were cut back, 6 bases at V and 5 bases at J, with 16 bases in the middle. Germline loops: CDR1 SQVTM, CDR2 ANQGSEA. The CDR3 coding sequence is TGCAGCGTCGCAGGGGAAAGCCCATATGGCTACACCTTC. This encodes CSVAGESPYGYTF.

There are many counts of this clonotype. Written as DNA, the CDR3 is TGTGCCTGGACCCCTTCTCCAGCGGACAATGAGCAGTTCTTC. It is translated as CAWTPSPADNEQFF. This chain links TRBV30 with TRBJ2-1, with a possible D match to TRBD2 (5 bases). Trimming pared 4 bases from V and 5 bases from J, leaving 15 bases between. The CDR3 contains 14 residues. The germline V gene has CDR1 GTSNPN and CDR2 SVGIG (reference sequence).

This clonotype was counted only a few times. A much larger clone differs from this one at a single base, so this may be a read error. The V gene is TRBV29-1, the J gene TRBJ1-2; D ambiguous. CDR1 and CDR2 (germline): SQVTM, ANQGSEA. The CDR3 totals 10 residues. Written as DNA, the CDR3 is TGCAGCGTCTCGGAGAGTGGCTTCACCTTC. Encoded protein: CSVSESGFTF.

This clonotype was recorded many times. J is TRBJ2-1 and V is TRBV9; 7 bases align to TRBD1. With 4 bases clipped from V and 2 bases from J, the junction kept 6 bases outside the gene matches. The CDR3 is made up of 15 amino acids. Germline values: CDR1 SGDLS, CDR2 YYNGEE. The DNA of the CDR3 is TGTGCCAGCAGCCTCCGGGACAGACCCTACAATGAGCAGTTCTTC. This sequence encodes CASSLRDRPYNEQFF.

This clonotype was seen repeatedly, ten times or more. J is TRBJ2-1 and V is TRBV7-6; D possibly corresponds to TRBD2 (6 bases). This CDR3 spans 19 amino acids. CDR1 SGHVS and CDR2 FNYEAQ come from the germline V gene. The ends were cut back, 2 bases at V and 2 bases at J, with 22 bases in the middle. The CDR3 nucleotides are TGTGCCAGCAGCTTATCGGGCGGGATCACCGCCTCCCCCTACAATGAGCAGTTCTTC. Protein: CASSLSGGITASPYNEQFF.

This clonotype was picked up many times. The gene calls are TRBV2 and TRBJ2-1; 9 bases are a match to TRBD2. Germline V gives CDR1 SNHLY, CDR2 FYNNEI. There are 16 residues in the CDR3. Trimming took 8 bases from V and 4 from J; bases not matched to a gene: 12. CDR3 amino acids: CASGLMGLAIYNEQFF. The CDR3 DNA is TGTGCCAGCGGGCTTATGGGACTAGCCATATACAATGAGCAGTTCTTC.